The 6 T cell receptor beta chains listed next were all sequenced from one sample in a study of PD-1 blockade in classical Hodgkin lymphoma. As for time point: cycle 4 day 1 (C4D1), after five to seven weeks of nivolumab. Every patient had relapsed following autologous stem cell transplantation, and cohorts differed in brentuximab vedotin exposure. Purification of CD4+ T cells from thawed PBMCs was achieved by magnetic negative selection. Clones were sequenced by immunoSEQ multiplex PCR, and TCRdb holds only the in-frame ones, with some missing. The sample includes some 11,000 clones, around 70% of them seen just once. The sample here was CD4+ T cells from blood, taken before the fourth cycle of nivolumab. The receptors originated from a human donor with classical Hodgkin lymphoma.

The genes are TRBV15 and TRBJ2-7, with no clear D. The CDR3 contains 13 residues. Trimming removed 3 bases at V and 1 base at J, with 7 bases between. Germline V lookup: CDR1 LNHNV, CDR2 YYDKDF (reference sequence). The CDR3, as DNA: TGTGCCACCAGCAGGGACGTTTCCTACGAGCAGTACTTC. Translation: CATSRDVSYEQYF.

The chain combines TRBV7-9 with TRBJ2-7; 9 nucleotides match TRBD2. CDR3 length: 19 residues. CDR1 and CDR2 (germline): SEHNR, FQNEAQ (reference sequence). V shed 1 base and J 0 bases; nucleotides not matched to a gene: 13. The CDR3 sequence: CASSLGSSGVVLSSYEQYF. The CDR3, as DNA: TGTGCCAGCAGCTTAGGCTCTAGCGGGGTAGTCTTGAGCTCCTACGAGCAGTACTTC. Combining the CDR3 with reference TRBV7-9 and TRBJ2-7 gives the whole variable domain DTGVSQNPRHKITKRGQNVTFRCDPISEHNRLYWYRQTLGQGPEFLTYFQNEAQLEKSRLLSDRFSAERPKGSFSTLEIQRTEQGDSAMYLCASSLGSSGVVLSSYEQYFGPGTRLTVT.

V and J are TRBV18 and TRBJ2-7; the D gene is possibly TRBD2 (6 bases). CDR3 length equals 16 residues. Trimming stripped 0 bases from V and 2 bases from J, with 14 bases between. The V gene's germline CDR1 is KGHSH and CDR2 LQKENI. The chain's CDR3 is CASSPPLVTGAYEQYF. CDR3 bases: TGTGCCAGCTCACCACCGTTGGTAACGGGGGCCTACGAGCAGTACTTC.

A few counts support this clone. The CDR3 loop is CASSPGQRNQPQHF. The CDR3 nucleotides read TGTGCCAGCTCACCAGGACAGCGCAATCAGCCCCAGCATTTT. The rearrangement links TRBV18 to TRBJ1-5; D may be TRBD1 (6 bases). The CDR3 covers 14 residues. V was cut by 2 bases and J by 2 bases, with 7 bases left in between. CDR1 KGHSH and CDR2 LQKENI come from the germline V gene. Looking up the rest from reference TRBV18 and TRBJ1-5 gives the full variable domain: NAGVMQNPRHLVRRRGQEARLRCSPMKGHSHVYWYRQLPEEGLKFMVYLQKENIIDESGMPKERFSAEFPKEGPSILRIQQVVRGDSAAYFCASSPGQRNQPQHFGDGTRLSIL.

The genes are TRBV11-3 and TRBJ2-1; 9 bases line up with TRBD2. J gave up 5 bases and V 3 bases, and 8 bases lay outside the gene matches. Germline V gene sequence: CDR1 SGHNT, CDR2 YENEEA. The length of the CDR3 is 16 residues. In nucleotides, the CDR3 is TGTGCCAGCAGCTTGGACGAAGCGGGAGGTAACAATGAGCAGTTCTTC. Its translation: CASSLDEAGGNNEQFF.

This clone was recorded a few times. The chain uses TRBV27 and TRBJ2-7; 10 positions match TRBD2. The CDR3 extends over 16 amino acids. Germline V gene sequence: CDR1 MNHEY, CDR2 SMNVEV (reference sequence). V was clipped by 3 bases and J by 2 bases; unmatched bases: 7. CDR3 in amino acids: CASSFRWTSGTYEQYF. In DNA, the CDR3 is TGTGCCAGCAGTTTTAGGTGGACTAGCGGAACCTACGAGCAGTACTTC.